These T cell receptor beta chains were read from a single sample in a study of metastatic and nonmetastatic thyroid tumors. TCRdb reassembled clones from the PCR reads with MiXCR. The sample records some 15,000 clones, 3% to 4.5% being singletons. What was sequenced was tumor tissue. The receptor source for this set is a female donor with papillary thyroid cancer or a benign thyroid nodule (not recorded which). Some clones in this sample may be carry-over from other donors' samples. CDR3s include the opening cysteine and the closing phenylalanine or tryptophan. The D gene is left open where the match is weak. Size is stated for part of the rows, as once, few or many counts, or as a class when the clone is expanded.

d_call j_call clone_size v_call cdr3_aa cdr3_nt
TRBD2 TRBJ2-1 few TRBV9 CASSVVAGGDNEQFF TGTGCCAGCAGCGTAGTGGCGGGAGGCGACAATGAGCAGTTCTTC
- TRBJ2-3 - TRBV14 CASSQDIRGRGTQYF TGTGCCAGCAGCCAAGATATTAGAGGGCGAGGTACGCAGTATTTT
- TRBJ2-1 - TRBV20-1 CSAPSTGRYNEQFF TGCAGTGCCCCGAGTACGGGACGCTACAATGAGCAGTTCTTC
- TRBJ1-1 few TRBV27 CASSLRAGFTEAFF TGTGCCAGCAGTTTAAGGGCAGGGTTCACTGAAGCTTTCTTT
- TRBJ2-3 - TRBV6-1 CASRGTTDTQYF TGTGCCAGCAGGGGTACCACAGATACGCAGTATTTT
- TRBJ2-5 - TRBV28 CASSFPSGPQYF TGTGCCAGCAGTTTTCCCTCGGGACCCCAGTACTTC
- TRBJ2-3 - TRBV12-3/TRBV12-4 CASSLGSVPTTQYF TGTGCCAGCAGCTTAGGTTCGGTCCCCACTACGCAGTATTTT
- TRBJ2-5 medium-sized TRBV7-2 CASSFKGVAGQETQYF TGTGCCAGCAGCTTCAAGGGGGTGGCAGGGCAAGAGACCCAGTACTTC
- TRBJ2-2 - TRBV24-1 CATSDGGDYTGELFF TGTGCCACCAGTGATGGAGGGGATTACACCGGGGAGCTGTTTTTT
- TRBJ2-3 - TRBV30 CACNTDTQYF TGTGCCTGTAACACAGATACGCAGTATTTT
- TRBJ2-5 few TRBV6-5 CAGSYSIAGKGETQYF TGTGCCGGCAGTTACTCGATCGCAGGGAAGGGCGAGACCCAGTACTTC
TRBD1 TRBJ1-2 few TRBV20-1 CSARGTDVFYGYTF TGCAGTGCTAGGGGGACAGATGTTTTCTATGGCTACACCTTC
- TRBJ1-1 - TRBV5-1 CASSLAARANTEAFF TGCGCCAGCAGCTTGGCCGCCAGGGCGAACACTGAAGCTTTCTTT
- TRBJ2-7 - TRBV2 CASSEASGFYEQYF TGTGCCAGCAGTGAAGCTAGCGGTTTCTACGAGCAGTACTTC
- TRBJ1-6 few TRBV20-1 CSARLAPGHGSPLHF TGCAGTGCTAGGCTCGCCCCAGGGCATGGTTCACCCCTCCACTTT
- TRBJ1-2 many TRBV6-1 CASGGSYGYTF TGTGCCAGCGGCGGCAGCTATGGCTACACCTTC
- TRBJ2-7 - TRBV10-3 CAISGGGGGYEQYF TGTGCCATCAGTGGCGGAGGGGGAGGCTACGAGCAGTACTTC
TRBD1 TRBJ2-7 few TRBV12-3/TRBV12-4 CASKYGQETSYEQYF TGTGCCAGCAAATACGGACAGGAAACCTCCTACGAGCAGTACTTC
TRBD1 TRBJ1-3 few TRBV28 CASRKQGPKSGNTIYF TGTGCCAGCAGGAAACAGGGGCCAAAGTCTGGAAACACCATATATTTT
- TRBJ1-3 - TRBV19 CASRLGSSGNTIYF TGTGCCAGTAGGTTGGGCAGCTCTGGAAACACCATATATTTT
- TRBJ2-1 few TRBV28 CASSLWGEQFF TGTGCCAGCAGTCTTTGGGGAGAGCAGTTCTTC
- TRBJ2-1 - TRBV6-1 CASSDGSSYNEQFF TGTGCCAGCAGTGATGGGAGCTCCTACAATGAGCAGTTCTTC
TRBD2 TRBJ2-1 few TRBV29-1 CSVDGVAGDNEQFF TGCAGCGTTGATGGGGTAGCGGGGGACAATGAGCAGTTCTTC
TRBD2 TRBJ2-7 few TRBV20-1 CSASRRVPGRDHYEQYF TGCAGTGCTAGCAGAAGAGTACCCGGGAGGGATCACTACGAGCAGTACTTC
TRBD2 TRBJ2-1 - TRBV20-1 CSARDQTSGDYNEQFF TGCAGTGCTAGAGACCAGACTAGCGGGGACTACAATGAGCAGTTCTTC
TRBD1 TRBJ1-2 - TRBV6-1 CASSEATGGWGYTF TGTGCCAGCAGTGAGGCCACAGGGGGCTGGGGCTACACCTTC
- TRBJ2-1 - TRBV6-1 CASTLGGTDYNEQFF TGTGCCAGCACTCTCGGAGGGACAGATTACAATGAGCAGTTCTTC
TRBD2 TRBJ2-1 - TRBV20-1 CSARDQGRANEQFF TGCAGTGCTAGAGATCAAGGGAGGGCCAATGAGCAGTTCTTC
- TRBJ2-7 few TRBV27 CASSLLGGTVTYEQYF TGTGCCAGCAGTTTATTAGGAGGGACGGTTACCTACGAGCAGTACTTC
- TRBJ1-2 - TRBV7-2 CASRESGMVDYGYTF TGTGCCAGCAGAGAGTCAGGGATGGTGGACTATGGCTACACCTTC
- TRBJ1-6 few TRBV25-1 CASSIGGNSPLHF TGTGCCAGCAGTATTGGTGGGAATTCACCCCTCCACTTT
- TRBJ2-5 medium-sized TRBV7-6 CASSLHRETQYF TGTGCCAGCAGCTTACACAGGGAGACCCAGTACTTC
- TRBJ2-6 few TRBV6-1 CASSESGANVLTF TGTGCCAGCAGTGAGTCTGGGGCCAACGTCCTGACTTTC
- TRBJ1-2 few TRBV6-5 CASKLAGTYGYTF TGTGCCAGCAAGTTGGCGGGAACCTATGGCTACACCTTC
TRBD2 TRBJ2-2 few TRBV24-1 CATSDGRVRGELFF TGTGCCACCAGTGATGGGAGGGTACGCGGGGAGCTGTTTTTT
- TRBJ2-1 - TRBV6-2/TRBV6-3 CASSGASGIYNEQFF TGTGCCAGCAGTGGGGCCAGCGGAATCTACAATGAGCAGTTCTTC
- TRBJ2-7 few TRBV3-1 CASSQSYEQYF TGTGCCAGCAGCCAGTCATACGAGCAGTACTTC
TRBD1 TRBJ1-3 - TRBV10-3 CAISTQRGQGYGNTIYF TGTGCCATCAGTACCCAAAGGGGGCAGGGGTACGGAAACACCATATATTTT
- TRBJ1-1 - TRBV7-2 CASSLEHRVVPPEAFF TGTGCCAGCAGCTTAGAGCACAGGGTTGTTCCCCCTGAAGCTTTCTTT
- TRBJ1-6 - TRBV15 CATSRGVGDSPLHF TGTGCCACCAGCAGAGGGGTAGGGGATTCACCCCTCCACTTT
- TRBJ1-3 - TRBV12-3/TRBV12-4 CASSQLVSGNTIYF TGTGCCAGCAGTCAACTGGTCTCTGGAAACACCATATATTTT
- TRBJ2-1 - TRBV6-2/TRBV6-3 CASSYEGIEQFF TGTGCCAGCAGTTACGAGGGTATTGAGCAGTTCTTC
TRBD1 TRBJ2-7 few TRBV27 CASSSERTGDYEQYF TGTGCCAGCAGTTCCGAGAGGACAGGGGACTACGAGCAGTACTTC
- TRBJ1-5 medium-sized TRBV20-1 CSAMGPTVSNQPQHF TGCAGTGCTATGGGCCCGACAGTCTCCAATCAGCCCCAGCATTTT